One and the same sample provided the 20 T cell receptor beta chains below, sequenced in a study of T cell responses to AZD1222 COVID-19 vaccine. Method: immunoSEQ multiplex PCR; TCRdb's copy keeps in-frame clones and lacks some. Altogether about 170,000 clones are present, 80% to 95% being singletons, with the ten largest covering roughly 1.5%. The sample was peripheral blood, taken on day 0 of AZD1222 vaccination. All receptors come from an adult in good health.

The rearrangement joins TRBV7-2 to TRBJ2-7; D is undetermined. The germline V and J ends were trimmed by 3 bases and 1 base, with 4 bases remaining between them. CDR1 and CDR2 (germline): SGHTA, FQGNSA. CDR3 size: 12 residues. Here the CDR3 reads CASSLKSYEQYF. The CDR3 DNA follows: TGTGCCAGCAGCTTGAAATCCTACGAGCAGTACTTC.

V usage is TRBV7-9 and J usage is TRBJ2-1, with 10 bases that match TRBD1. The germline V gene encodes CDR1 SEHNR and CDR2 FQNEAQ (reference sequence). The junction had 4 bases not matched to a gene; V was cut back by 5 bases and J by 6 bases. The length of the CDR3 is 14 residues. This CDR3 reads CASSPRDRGNEQFF. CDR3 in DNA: TGTGCCAGCAGCCCCCGGGACAGGGGCAATGAGCAGTTCTTC.

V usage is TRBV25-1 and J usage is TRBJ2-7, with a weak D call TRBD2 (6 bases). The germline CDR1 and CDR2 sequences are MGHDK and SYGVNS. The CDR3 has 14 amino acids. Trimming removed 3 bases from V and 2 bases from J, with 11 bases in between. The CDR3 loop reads CASSDSGSTYEQYF. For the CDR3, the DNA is TGTGCCAGCAGTGATAGCGGTTCTACCTACGAGCAGTACTTC.

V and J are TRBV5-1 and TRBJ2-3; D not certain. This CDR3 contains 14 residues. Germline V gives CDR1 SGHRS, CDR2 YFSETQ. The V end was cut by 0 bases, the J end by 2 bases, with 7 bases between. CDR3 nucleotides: TGCGCCAGCAGCTTGGCCGGAGACACAGATACGCAGTATTTT. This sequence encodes CASSLAGDTDTQYF. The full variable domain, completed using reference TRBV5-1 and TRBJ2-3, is KAGVTQTPRYLIKTRGQQVTLSCSPISGHRSVSWYQQTPGQGLQFLFEYFSETQRNKGNFPGRFSGRQFSNSRSEMNVSTLELGDSALYLCASSLAGDTDTQYFGPGTRLTVL.

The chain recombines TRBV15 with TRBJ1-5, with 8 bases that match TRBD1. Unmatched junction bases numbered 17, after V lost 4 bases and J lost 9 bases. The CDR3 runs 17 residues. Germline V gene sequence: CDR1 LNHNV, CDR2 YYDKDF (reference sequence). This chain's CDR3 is CATSTAPPDRAAGPQHF. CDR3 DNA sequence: TGTGCCACCAGCACCGCCCCCCCGGACAGGGCCGCTGGGCCCCAGCATTTT.

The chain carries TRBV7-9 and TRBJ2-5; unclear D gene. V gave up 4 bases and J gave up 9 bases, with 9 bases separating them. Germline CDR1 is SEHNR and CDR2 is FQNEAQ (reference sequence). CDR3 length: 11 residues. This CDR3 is CASSSLLAQYF. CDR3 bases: TGTGCCAGCAGCTCCCTTTTGGCCCAGTACTTC.

As DNA, the CDR3 is TGCGCCAGCAGCCAATCGGACAGCTACTATGGCTACACCTTC. Translation: CASSQSDSYYGYTF. The chain joins TRBV4-3 to TRBJ1-2; perhaps TRBD1 as D (6 bases). The CDR3 runs to 14 residues. V lost 2 bases and J 3 bases, leaving 10 bases between the germline ends. Germline loops: CDR1 LGHNA, CDR2 YSLEER.

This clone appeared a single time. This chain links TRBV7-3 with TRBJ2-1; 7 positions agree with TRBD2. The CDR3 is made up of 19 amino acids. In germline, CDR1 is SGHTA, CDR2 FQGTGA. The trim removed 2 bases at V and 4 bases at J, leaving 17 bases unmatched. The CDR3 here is CASSLFGGGNSVPYNEQFF. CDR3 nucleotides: TGTGCCAGCAGCTTATTCGGGGGAGGGAATTCAGTACCTTACAATGAGCAGTTCTTC. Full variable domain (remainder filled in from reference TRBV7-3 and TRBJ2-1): GAGVSQTPSNKVTEKGKYVELRCDPISGHTALYWYRQSLGQGPEFLIYFQGTGAADDSGLPNDRFFAVRPEGSVSTLKIQRTERGDSAVYLCASSLFGGGNSVPYNEQFFGPGTRLTVL.

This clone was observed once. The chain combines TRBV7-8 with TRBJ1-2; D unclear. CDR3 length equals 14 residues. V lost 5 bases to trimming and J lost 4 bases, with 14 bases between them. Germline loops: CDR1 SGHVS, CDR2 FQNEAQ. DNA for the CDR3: TGTGCCAGCAGCACAGCGAGAACAAGCTATGGCTACACCTTC. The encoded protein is CASSTARTSYGYTF.

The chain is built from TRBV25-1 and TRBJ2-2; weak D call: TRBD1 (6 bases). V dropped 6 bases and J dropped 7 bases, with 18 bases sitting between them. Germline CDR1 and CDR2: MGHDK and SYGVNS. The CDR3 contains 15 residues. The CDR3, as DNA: TGTGCCAGCAGCCCCGTGGGGGCGCTGGGCGGGGAGCTGTTTTTT. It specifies CASSPVGALGGELFF.

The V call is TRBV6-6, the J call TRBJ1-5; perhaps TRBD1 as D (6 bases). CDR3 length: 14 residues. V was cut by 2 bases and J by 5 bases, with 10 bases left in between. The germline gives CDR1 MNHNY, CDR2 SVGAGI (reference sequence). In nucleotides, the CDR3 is TGTGCCAGCAGTTACCCTTCAGGGGATCAGCCCCAGCATTTT. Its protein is CASSYPSGDQPQHF.

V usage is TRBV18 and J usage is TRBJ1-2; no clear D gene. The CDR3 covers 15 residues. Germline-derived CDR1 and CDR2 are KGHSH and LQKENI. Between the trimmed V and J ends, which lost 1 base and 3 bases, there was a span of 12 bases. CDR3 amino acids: CASSPQRESHYGYTF. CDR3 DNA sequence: TGTGCCAGCTCACCACAACGGGAATCCCACTATGGCTACACCTTC.

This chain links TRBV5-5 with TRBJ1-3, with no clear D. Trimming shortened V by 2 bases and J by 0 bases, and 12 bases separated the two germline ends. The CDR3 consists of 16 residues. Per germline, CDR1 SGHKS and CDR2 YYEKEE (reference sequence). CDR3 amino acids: CASSLGYDSSGNTIYF. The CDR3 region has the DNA TGTGCCAGCAGCTTAGGGTATGACTCCTCTGGAAACACCATATATTTT. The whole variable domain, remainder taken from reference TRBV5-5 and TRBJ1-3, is DAGVTQSPTHLIKTRGQQVTLRCSPISGHKSVSWYQQVLGQGPQFIFQYYEKEERGRGNFPDRFSARQFPNYSSELNVNALLLGDSALYLCASSLGYDSSGNTIYFGEGSWLTVV.

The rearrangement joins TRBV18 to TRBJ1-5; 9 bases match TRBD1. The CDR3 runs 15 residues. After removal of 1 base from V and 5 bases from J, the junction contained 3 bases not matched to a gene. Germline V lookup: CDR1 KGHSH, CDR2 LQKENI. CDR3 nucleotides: TGTGCCAGCTCACCACTTGGGACAGGGCATCAGCCCCAGCATTTT. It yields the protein CASSPLGTGHQPQHF.

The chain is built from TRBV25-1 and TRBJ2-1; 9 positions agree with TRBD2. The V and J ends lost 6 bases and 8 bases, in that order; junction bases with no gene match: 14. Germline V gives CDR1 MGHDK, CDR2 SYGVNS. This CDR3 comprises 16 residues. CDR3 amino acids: CASSPNRTSDLYEQFF. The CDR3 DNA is TGTGCCAGCAGCCCAAACCGGACTAGCGACCTCTATGAGCAGTTCTTC.

The chain's CDR3 is CASSQERGAGTDTQYF. The CDR3 DNA follows: TGTGCCAGCAGCCAAGAAAGGGGCGCAGGGACAGATACGCAGTATTTT. The chain is built from TRBV3-1 (or the pseudogene TRBV3-2) and TRBJ2-3; D might be TRBD1 (5 bases). Germline CDR1 and CDR2: LGHDT and YNNKEL (reference sequence). Trimming shortened V by 0 bases and J by 3 bases, and 13 bases separated the two germline ends. This CDR3 has 16 residues.

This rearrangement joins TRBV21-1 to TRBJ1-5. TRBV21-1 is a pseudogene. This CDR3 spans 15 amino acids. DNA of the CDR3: TGTGCCAGCAGCAAAAAGGGTTATAGCAATCAGCCCCAGCATTTT. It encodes CASSKKGYSNQPQHF.

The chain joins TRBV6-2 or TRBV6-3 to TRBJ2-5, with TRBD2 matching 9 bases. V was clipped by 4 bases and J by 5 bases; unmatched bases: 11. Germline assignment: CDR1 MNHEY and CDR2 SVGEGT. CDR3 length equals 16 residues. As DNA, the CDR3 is TGTGCCAGCAGTTTTGGGGATAGCGGGAGTTTGGAGACCCAGTACTTC. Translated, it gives CASSFGDSGSLETQYF.

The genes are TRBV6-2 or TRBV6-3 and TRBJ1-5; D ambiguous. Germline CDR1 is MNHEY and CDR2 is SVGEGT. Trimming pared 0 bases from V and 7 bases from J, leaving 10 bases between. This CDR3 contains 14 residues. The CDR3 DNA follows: TGTGCCAGCAGTTACTCGTCGAGAGGCCAGCCCCAGCATTTT. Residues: CASSYSSRGQPQHF.

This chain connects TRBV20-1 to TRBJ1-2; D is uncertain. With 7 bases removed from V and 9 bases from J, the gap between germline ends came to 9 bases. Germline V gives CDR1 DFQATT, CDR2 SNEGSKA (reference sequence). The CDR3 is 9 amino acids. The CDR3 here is CSVKGSYTF. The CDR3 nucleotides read TGCAGTGTAAAGGGCAGCTACACCTTC.